This T cell receptor beta chain was retrieved from a study of T cell responses to AZD1222 COVID-19 vaccine. Measured with immunoSEQ multiplex PCR; TCRdb has only the in-frame clones, and not every one. Here the sample spans tens of thousands of clones, roughly nine tenths being singletons. CDR3 length: 14 amino acids. V trimming: 8 bases; J trimming: 0 bases; junction bases outside the gene matches: 4. CDR1 GTSNPN and CDR2 SVGIG come from the germline V gene (reference sequence). The material sequenced was peripheral blood, taken on day 0 of AZD1222 vaccination. The J gene is TRBJ1-6, the V gene TRBV30; 7 bases fit TRBD1. This clonotype originated in an adult in good health. This CDR3 reads CAKRTGSYNSPLHF. In DNA form, the CDR3 reads TGTGCCAAAAGGACAGGCTCCTATAATTCACCCCTCCACTTT.